This T cell receptor beta chain was identified during a study of PD-L1 blockade in urothelial cancer. Whole-study findings and limits: Greater 3-week expansion of tumor-associated blood clones was recorded for durable-benefit patients.

Time point given: peripheral blood 6 weeks after treatment start. Locally advanced or metastatic urothelial carcinoma affected the patients. Germline V gene sequence: CDR1 SNHLY, CDR2 FYNNEI. V dropped 6 bases and J dropped 4 bases, with 13 bases sitting between them. The CDR3 is made up of 14 amino acids. Profiled with immunoSEQ multiplex PCR; TCRdb holds only in-frame clones, not every one. The sample shows roughly 45,000 clones, approximately 81% of them seen only once. This clone was detected once. Its target is unknown. The clonotype comes from a man in his 70s with urothelial cancer. The V and J genes are TRBV2 and TRBJ1-5, with TRBD1 as a possible D gene (6 bases). The material sequenced was PBMCs, taken around atezolizumab (anti-PD-L1) treatment. CDR3 residues: CASRLGTSNQPQHF. As DNA, the CDR3 is TGTGCCAGCAGACTCGGGACATCGAATCAGCCCCAGCATTTT.